The rows below give T cell receptor beta chains drawn from one sample of a study of blood T cell repertoires in COVID-19. Sequencing was performed with immunoSEQ multiplex PCR; in TCRdb, only in-frame clones are kept and a portion is missing. Found here are over 150,000 clones, roughly 89% of them singletons; the top ten hold roughly 0.85%. The sequenced sample consisted of peripheral blood. The source is a woman younger than 35 who had recovered from COVID-19. Each CDR3 is given with its conserved first and last residue. The D gene is left open where the match is weak. Where a row states a size, it is once, few, many or the class of an expanded clone; other rows omit it.

d_call,clone_size,j_call,v_call,cdr3_aa,cdr3_nt
-,-,TRBJ2-1,TRBV9,CASSGARGNEQFF,TGTGCCAGCAGCGGGGCCAGGGGAAATGAGCAGTTCTTC
-,many,TRBJ1-2,TRBV11-2,CASSLDRYGYTF,TGTGCCAGCAGCTTAGACCGCTATGGCTACACCTTC
TRBD2,many,TRBJ2-1,TRBV6-4,CASSEASGGSNEQFF,TGTGCCAGCAGTGAGGCTAGCGGGGGCTCCAATGAGCAGTTCTTC
-,-,TRBJ2-7,TRBV23-1,CASSQAGEYYEQYF,TGCGCCAGCAGTCAGGCAGGGGAGTACTACGAGCAGTACTTC
TRBD2,-,TRBJ2-3,TRBV9,CASSYGTSGGDTQYF,TGTGCCAGCAGCTATGGGACTAGCGGGGGAGATACGCAGTATTTT
-,-,TRBJ1-2,TRBV7-6,CASSSRTGGHYGYTF,TGTGCCAGCAGCTCCCGGACGGGAGGGCACTATGGCTACACCTTC
-,-,TRBJ1-6,TRBV2,CASRGGSYNSPLHF,TGTGCCAGCAGGGGGGGCTCCTATAATTCACCCCTCCACTTT
-,-,TRBJ2-3,TRBV4-3,CASSQERSDRTDTQYF,TGCGCCAGCAGCCAAGAACGGAGCGACCGCACAGATACGCAGTATTTT
TRBD1,-,TRBJ1-5,TRBV19,CASTQTGSDQPQHF,TGTGCCAGTACTCAGACAGGGTCTGATCAGCCCCAGCATTTT
-,-,TRBJ2-1,TRBV7-9,CASSLDLQDEQFF,TGTGCCAGCAGCTTAGATCTTCAGGATGAGCAGTTCTTC
-,-,TRBJ2-3,TRBV7-2,CASSPTLGYTDTQYF,TGTGCCAGCAGCCCCACACTAGGGTACACAGATACGCAGTATTTT
TRBD2,-,TRBJ2-1,TRBV19,CASGNLAGGPRGNEQFF,TGTGCCAGTGGTAATCTAGCGGGAGGGCCTAGAGGCAATGAGCAGTTCTTC
-,-,TRBJ1-1,TRBV5-4,CASSPIMNTEAFF,TGTGCCAGCAGCCCTATCATGAACACTGAAGCTTTCTTT
TRBD1,once,TRBJ1-4,TRBV19,CASRTPGQGGREKLFF,TGTGCCAGTCGGACCCCAGGACAGGGGGGTCGTGAAAAACTGTTTTTT
TRBD1,-,TRBJ1-5,TRBV6-5,CASRGTGNGNQPQHF,TGTGCCAGCAGAGGGACAGGGAACGGCAATCAGCCCCAGCATTTT
TRBD2,once,TRBJ2-7,TRBV7-2,CASSGLAGGHNEQYF,TGTGCCAGCAGCGGACTAGCGGGGGGGCACAACGAGCAGTACTTC
TRBD1,-,TRBJ1-1,TRBV5-4,CASSLDRGRTEAFF,TGTGCCAGCAGCTTGGACAGGGGGAGGACTGAAGCTTTCTTT
TRBD1,-,TRBJ1-2,TRBV29-1,CSVEGDRKSPYGYTF,TGCAGCGTCGAAGGGGACAGAAAATCTCCCTATGGCTACACCTTC
TRBD2,few,TRBJ2-3,TRBV7-2,CASSPQAGALTDTQYF,TGTGCCAGCAGCCCCCAAGCGGGGGCCCTCACAGATACGCAGTATTTT
-,-,TRBJ2-2,TRBV5-1,CASNLGGNTGELFF,TGCGCCAGCAACCTCGGGGGGAACACCGGGGAGCTGTTTTTT
TRBD1,once,TRBJ2-3,TRBV5-1,CASSRSDRGTDTQYF,TGCGCCAGCAGCCGCTCGGACAGGGGTACAGATACGCAGTATTTT
-,-,TRBJ2-3,TRBV2,CASSETRLRTDTQYF,TGTGCCAGCAGCGAGACTAGACTCCGCACAGATACGCAGTATTTT
-,-,TRBJ1-4,TRBV4-1,CASSQEGAANEKLFF,TGCGCCAGCAGCCAAGAGGGGGCGGCTAATGAAAAACTGTTTTTT
TRBD1,-,TRBJ1-2,TRBV12-3/TRBV12-4,CASIPTGSSGYTF,TGTGCCAGCATCCCGACAGGGTCCTCTGGCTACACCTTC
TRBD1,-,TRBJ1-2,TRBV14,CASSPLGQGAKGYGYTF,TGTGCCAGCAGCCCATTAGGACAGGGGGCGAAAGGCTATGGCTACACCTTC
-,-,TRBJ2-5,TRBV7-9,CASTYRGRETQYF,TGTGCCAGCACCTACCGAGGGAGAGAGACCCAGTACTTC
-,-,TRBJ1-3,TRBV13,CASSRRYRDWGGNTIYF,TGTGCCAGCAGCCGAAGATACCGGGACTGGGGCGGAAACACCATATATTTT
-,-,TRBJ1-4,TRBV9,CASSVGGGSATNEKLFF,TGTGCCAGCAGCGTAGGGGGAGGCTCTGCAACTAATGAAAAACTGTTTTTT
TRBD2,-,TRBJ2-2,TRBV4-1,CASRTGTRGIGELFF,TGCGCCAGCAGAACCGGGACTAGAGGCATCGGGGAGCTGTTTTTT
TRBD1,-,TRBJ1-4,TRBV19,CASGRTGSDWNEKLFF,TGTGCCAGCGGGCGGACAGGGAGTGACTGGAATGAAAAACTGTTTTTT
TRBD2,-,TRBJ2-1,TRBV5-1,CASSLAVLAVNNEQFF,TGCGCCAGCAGCTTGGCCGTACTAGCGGTCAACAATGAGCAGTTCTTC
-,-,TRBJ1-1,TRBV4-3,CASSQDWGSWAGEETEAFF,TGCGCCAGCAGCCAAGATTGGGGTAGTTGGGCAGGGGAAGAAACTGAAGCTTTCTTT
TRBD1,-,TRBJ1-6,TRBV5-4,CASSLDSGGISPLHF,TGTGCCAGCAGCTTGGATTCAGGGGGCATTTCACCCCTCCACTTT
TRBD2,-,TRBJ2-1,TRBV2,CASQSGSSYNEQFF,TGTGCCAGCCAAAGCGGGAGCTCCTACAATGAGCAGTTCTTC
TRBD1,-,TRBJ2-2,TRBV4-3,CASSQGSGGRELFF,TGCGCCAGCAGCCAAGGGTCAGGGGGCCGGGAGCTGTTTTTT
-,-,TRBJ1-1,TRBV10-3,CAISEPPVGEDTEAFF,TGTGCCATCAGTGAGCCACCCGTCGGGGAAGACACTGAAGCTTTCTTT
-,-,TRBJ2-6,TRBV7-9,CASTLVGPGANVLTF,TGTGCCAGCACCCTAGTGGGTCCTGGGGCCAACGTCCTGACTTTC
-,-,TRBJ1-1,TRBV18,CASSPTLNTEAFF,TGTGCCAGCTCACCTACATTGAACACTGAAGCTTTCTTT
TRBD1,once,TRBJ1-6,TRBV5-1,CASSLQGAESSPLHF,TGCGCCAGCAGCTTACAGGGGGCGGAAAGTTCACCCCTCCACTTT
-,-,TRBJ2-5,TRBV6-5,CASKGGGETQYF,TGTGCCAGCAAGGGAGGGGGAGAGACCCAGTACTTC
TRBD2,-,TRBJ2-4,TRBV11-3,CASSLTSGSGGIQYF,TGTGCCAGCAGTTTGACTAGCGGGAGCGGTGGCATTCAGTACTTC
-,-,TRBJ2-4,TRBV9,CASSVAGAKNIQYF,TGTGCCAGCAGCGTAGCAGGGGCCAAAAACATTCAGTACTTC
TRBD1,-,TRBJ2-3,TRBV6-4,CASSETSGQGGSGTDTQYF,TGTGCCAGCAGTGAGACCAGCGGACAGGGTGGGTCGGGCACAGATACGCAGTATTTT
-,-,TRBJ1-1,TRBV6-5,CASMRGENTEAFF,TGTGCCAGCATGCGGGGCGAGAACACTGAAGCTTTCTTT
TRBD2,-,TRBJ2-1,TRBV24-1,CATSDIAPGLAGSYNEQFF,TGTGCCACCAGTGATATCGCACCGGGACTAGCGGGCTCCTACAATGAGCAGTTCTTC
TRBD1,once,TRBJ2-7,TRBV7-9,CASRPWTGDIYEQYF,TGTGCCAGCAGACCCTGGACAGGGGATATTTACGAGCAGTACTTC